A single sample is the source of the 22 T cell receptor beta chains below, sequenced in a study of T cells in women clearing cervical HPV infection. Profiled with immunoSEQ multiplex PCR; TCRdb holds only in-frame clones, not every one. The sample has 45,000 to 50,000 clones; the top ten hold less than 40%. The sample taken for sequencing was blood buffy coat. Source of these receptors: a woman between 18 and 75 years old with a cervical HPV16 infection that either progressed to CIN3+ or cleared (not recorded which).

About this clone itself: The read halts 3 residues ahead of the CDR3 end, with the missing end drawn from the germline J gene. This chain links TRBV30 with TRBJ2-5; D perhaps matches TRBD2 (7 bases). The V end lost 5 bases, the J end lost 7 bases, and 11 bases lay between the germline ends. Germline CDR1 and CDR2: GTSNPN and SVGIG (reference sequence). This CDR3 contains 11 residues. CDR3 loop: CAWGGAGTQYF. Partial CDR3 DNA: TGTGCCTGGGGGGGGGCCGGGACC.

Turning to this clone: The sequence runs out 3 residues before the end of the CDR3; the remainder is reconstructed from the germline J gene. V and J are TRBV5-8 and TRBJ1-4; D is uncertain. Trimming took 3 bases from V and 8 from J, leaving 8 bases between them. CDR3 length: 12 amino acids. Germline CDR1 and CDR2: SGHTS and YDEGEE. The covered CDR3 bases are TGTGCCAGCAGCTCTGACTCCGAAAAA. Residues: CASSSDSEK. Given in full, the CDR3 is CASSSDSEKLFF.

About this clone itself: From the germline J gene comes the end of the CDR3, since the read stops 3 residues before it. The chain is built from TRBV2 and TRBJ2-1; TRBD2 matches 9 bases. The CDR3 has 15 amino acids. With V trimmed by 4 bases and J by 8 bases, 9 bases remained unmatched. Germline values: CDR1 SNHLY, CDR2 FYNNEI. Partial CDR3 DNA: TGTGCCAGCAGTGCCCCCTTAGCGGGAGTTGATGAG. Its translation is CASSAPLAGVDE. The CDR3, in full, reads CASSAPLAGVDEQFF.

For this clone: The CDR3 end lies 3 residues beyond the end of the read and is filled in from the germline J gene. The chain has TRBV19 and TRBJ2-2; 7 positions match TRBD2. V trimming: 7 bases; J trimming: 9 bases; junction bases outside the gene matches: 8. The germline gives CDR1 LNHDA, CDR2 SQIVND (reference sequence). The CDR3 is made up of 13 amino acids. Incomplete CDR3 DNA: TGTGCCAGTAAAAAGACTAGCCGTTGGGAG. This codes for CASKKTSRWE. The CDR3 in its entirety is CASKKTSRWELFF.

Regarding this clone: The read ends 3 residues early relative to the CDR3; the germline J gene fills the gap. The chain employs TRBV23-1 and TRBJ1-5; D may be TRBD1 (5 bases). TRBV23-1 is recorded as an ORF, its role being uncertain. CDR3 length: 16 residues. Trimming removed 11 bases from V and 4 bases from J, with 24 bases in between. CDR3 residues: CAQLCFRDSKNQPQHF. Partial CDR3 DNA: TGCGCCCAGCTTTGCTTCAGGGATTCTAAAAATCAGCCC.

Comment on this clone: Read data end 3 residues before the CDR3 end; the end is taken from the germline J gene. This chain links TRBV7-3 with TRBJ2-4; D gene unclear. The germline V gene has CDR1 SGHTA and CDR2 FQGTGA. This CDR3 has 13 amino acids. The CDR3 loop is CASSLGQQETQYF. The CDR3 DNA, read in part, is TGTGCCAGCAGCTTAGGGCAGCAAGAGACT.

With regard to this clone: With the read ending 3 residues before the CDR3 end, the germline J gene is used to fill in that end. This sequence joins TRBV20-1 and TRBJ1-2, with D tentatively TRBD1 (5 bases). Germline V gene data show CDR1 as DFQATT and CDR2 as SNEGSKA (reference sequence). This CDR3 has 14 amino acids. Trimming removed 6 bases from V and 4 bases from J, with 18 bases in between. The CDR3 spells CSAIRDWGTYGYTF. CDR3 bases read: TGCAGTGCCATCCGGGACTGGGGGACCTATGGC.

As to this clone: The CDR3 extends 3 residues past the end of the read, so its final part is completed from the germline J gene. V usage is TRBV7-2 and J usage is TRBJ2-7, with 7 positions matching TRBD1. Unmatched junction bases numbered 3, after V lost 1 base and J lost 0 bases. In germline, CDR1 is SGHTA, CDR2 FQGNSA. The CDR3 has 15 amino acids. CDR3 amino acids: CASSLGGTASYEQYF. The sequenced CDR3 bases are TGTGCCAGCAGCTTAGGGGGGACAGCCTCCTACGAG.

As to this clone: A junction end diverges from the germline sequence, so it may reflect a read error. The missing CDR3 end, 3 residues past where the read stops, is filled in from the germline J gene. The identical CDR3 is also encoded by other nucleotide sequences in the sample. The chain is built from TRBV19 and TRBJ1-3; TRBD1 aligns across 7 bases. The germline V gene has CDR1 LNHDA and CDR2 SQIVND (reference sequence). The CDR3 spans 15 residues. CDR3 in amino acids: CASSNKGAGGNTIYF. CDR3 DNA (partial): TGTGCCAGTAGTAATAAGGGGGCAGGTGGAAACACA.

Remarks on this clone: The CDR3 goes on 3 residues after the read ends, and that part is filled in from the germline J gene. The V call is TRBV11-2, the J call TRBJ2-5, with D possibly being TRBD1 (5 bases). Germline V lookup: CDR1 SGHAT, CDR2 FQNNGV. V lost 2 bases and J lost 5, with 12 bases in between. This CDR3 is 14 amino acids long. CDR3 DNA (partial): TGTGCCAGCAGCTTAAGTGGGGCGGTGGAGACC. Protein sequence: CASSLSGAVET. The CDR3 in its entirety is CASSLSGAVETQYF.

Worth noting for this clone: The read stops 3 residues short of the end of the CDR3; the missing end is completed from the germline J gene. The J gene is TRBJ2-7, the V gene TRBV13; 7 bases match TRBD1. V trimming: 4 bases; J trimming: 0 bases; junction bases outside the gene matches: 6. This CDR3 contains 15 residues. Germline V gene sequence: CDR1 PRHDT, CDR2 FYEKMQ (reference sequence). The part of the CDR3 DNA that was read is TGTGCCAGCAGCTCCGGGACAGCAGCCTCCTACGAG. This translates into CASSSGTAASYE. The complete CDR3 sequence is CASSSGTAASYEQYF.

The sequenced part of the CDR3 DNA is TGTGCCAGCCCCGACAGGGGAACCGGGGAG. It encodes CASPDRGTGE. The whole CDR3 is CASPDRGTGELFF. The chain employs TRBV19 and TRBJ2-2; 8 nucleotides line up with TRBD1. The CDR3 end is not reached by the read, which stops 3 residues before it; the germline J gene fills it in. Looked up from germline, CDR1 is LNHDA and CDR2 is SQIVND (reference sequence). The trim removed 9 bases at V and 5 bases at J, leaving 5 bases unmatched. CDR3 length: 13 residues.

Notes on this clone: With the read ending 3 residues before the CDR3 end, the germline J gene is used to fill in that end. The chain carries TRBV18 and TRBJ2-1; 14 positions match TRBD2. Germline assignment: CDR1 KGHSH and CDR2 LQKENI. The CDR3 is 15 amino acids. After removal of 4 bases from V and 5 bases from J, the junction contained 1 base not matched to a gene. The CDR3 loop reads CASSRGLAGDNEQFF. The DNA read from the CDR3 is TGTGCCAGCTCACGGGGACTAGCGGGAGACAATGAG.

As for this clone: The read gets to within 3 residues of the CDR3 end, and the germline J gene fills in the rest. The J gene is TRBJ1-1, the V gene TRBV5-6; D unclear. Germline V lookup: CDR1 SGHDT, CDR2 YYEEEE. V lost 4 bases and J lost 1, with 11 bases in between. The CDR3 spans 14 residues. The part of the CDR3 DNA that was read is TGTGCCAGCAGCGGGCCGGCCGGGAACACTGAA. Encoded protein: CASSGPAGNTE. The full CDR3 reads CASSGPAGNTEAFF.

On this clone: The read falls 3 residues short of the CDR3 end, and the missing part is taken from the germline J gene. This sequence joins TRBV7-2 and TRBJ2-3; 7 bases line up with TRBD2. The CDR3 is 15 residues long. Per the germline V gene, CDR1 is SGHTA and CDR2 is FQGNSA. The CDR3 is CASSLVAGEGETQYF. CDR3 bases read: TGTGCCAGCAGCTTAGTTGCGGGAGAGGGAGAGACG.

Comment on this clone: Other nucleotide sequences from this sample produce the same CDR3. CDR3 DNA, as far as it was read: TGTGCCTGGAGTTCAGGGGGGATCTCTGGAAACACC. Protein: CAWSSGGISGNT. The CDR3 in full is CAWSSGGISGNTIYF. The rearrangement links TRBV30 to TRBJ1-3; 7 positions agree with TRBD1. Read coverage stops 3 residues before the CDR3 terminus; the germline J gene supplies the remainder. Germline V gene data show CDR1 as GTSNPN and CDR2 as SVGIG (reference sequence). V shed 2 bases and J 0 bases; nucleotides not matched to a gene: 4. This CDR3 region has 15 residues.

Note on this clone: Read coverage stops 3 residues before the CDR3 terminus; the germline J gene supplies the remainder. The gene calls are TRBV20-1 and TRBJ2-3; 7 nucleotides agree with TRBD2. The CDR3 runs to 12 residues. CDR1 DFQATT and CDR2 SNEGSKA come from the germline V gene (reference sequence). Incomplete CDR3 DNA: TGCAGTGCTAGGTGGGGAGGGGAGACG. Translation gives CSARWGGET. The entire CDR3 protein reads CSARWGGETQYF.

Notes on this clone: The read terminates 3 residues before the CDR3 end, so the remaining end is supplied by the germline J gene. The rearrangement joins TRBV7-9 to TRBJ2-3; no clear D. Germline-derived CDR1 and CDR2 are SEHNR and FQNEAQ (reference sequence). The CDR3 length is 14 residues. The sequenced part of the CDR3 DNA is TGTGCCAGCAGCGAACCAGGTGGCAATCAGCCG. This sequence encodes CASSEPGGNQP. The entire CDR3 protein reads CASSEPGGNQPQYF.

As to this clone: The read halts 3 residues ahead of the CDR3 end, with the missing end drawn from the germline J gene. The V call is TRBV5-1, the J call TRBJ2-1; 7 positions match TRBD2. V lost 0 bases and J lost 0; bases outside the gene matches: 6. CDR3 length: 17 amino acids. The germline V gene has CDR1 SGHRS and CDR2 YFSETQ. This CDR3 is CASSLALAESSYNEQFF. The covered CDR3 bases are TGCGCCAGCAGCTTGGCCCTAGCGGAGAGCTCCTACAATGAG.

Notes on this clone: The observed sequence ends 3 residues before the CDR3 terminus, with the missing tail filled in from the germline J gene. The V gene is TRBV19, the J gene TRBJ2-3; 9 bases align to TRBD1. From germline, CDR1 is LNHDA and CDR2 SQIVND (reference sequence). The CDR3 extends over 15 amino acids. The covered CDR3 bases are TGTGCCAGTAGTATAGAAACAGGGGGCGGTCAGCCG. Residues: CASSIETGGGQP. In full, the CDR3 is CASSIETGGGQPQYF. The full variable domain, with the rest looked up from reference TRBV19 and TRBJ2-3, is DGGITQSPKYLFRKEGQNVTLSCEQNLNHDAMYWYRQDPGQGLRLIYYSQIVNDFQKGDIAEGYSVSREKKESFPLTVTSAQKNPTAFYLCASSIETGGGQPQYFGPGTRLTVL.

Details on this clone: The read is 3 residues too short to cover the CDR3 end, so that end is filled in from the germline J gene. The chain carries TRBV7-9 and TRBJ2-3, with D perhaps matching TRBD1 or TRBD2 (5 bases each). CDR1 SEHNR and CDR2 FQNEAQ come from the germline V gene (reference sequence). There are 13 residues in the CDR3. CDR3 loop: CASRRGRLETQYF. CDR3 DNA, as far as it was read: TGTGCCAGCAGGAGGGGAAGGTTGGAGACG.

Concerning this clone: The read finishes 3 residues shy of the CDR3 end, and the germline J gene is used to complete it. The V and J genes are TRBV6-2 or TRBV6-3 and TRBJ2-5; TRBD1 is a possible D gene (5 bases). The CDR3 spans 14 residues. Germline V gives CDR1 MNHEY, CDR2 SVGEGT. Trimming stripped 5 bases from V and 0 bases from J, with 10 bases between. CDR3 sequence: CASSPYRYQETQYF. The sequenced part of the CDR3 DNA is TGTGCCAGCAGTCCTTACAGGTACCAAGAGACC.